The next 9 T cell receptor beta chains were all read from a single sample in a study of blood T cell repertoires in COVID-19. Sequencing was performed with immunoSEQ multiplex PCR; in TCRdb, only in-frame clones are kept and a portion is missing. The table includes around 70,000 clones, 82% detected once. Sequenced input: peripheral blood. All receptors derive from a man between 60 and 75 years old with acute or convalescent COVID-19.

The V gene is TRBV2, the J gene TRBJ1-2; 8 bases fit TRBD1. V lost 0 bases, J lost 4 bases, and 7 bases stayed unmatched. Germline CDR1 and CDR2: SNHLY and FYNNEI. There are 16 residues in the CDR3. CDR3 nucleotide sequence: TGTGCCAGCAGTGAAGCGCTTCCAGGACAGGGCTATGGCTACACCTTC. Translated, it gives CASSEALPGQGYGYTF.

The CDR3 sequence: CASSLGGLVLTDTQYF. CDR3 DNA sequence: TGTGCCAGCAGCTTGGGGGGACTAGTACTGACAGATACGCAGTATTTT. The chain combines TRBV5-5 with TRBJ2-3; TRBD2 aligns across 8 bases. There are 16 residues in the CDR3. CDR1 and CDR2 from the germline V gene are SGHKS and YYEKEE (reference sequence). The trim removed 0 bases at V and 3 bases at J, leaving 6 bases unmatched.

Remarks on this clone: The same CDR3 is also encoded by other DNA sequences in this sample. The chain is built from TRBV4-3 and TRBJ1-5; D not certain. Germline V gene lookup returns CDR1 LGHNA and CDR2 YSLEER. The V end lost 0 bases, the J end lost 2 bases, and 5 bases lay between the germline ends. The CDR3 has 14 amino acids. The CDR3 nucleotides are TGCGCCAGCAGCCAAGACCGGGGCAATCAGCCCCAGCATTTT. As protein: CASSQDRGNQPQHF.

For the CDR3, the DNA is TGTGCCAGCAGTTCACTAGGACAGGGGGAGCAGGGGGCTTTCTTT. It yields the protein CASSSLGQGEQGAFF. V usage is TRBV27 and J usage is TRBJ1-1, with TRBD1 matching 10 bases. Trimming cost V 4 bases and J 11 bases; bases outside gene matches: 13. The CDR3 sequence is 15 residues long. Germline-derived CDR1 and CDR2 are MNHEY and SMNVEV (reference sequence).

The chain's CDR3 is CASSRQGFTEAFF. CDR3 bases: TGTGCCAGCAGTCGCCAGGGTTTTACTGAAGCTTTCTTT. The rearrangement uses TRBV12-3 or TRBV12-4 and TRBJ1-1; D is perhaps TRBD1 (5 bases). This CDR3 is 13 amino acids long. V dropped 5 bases and J dropped 5 bases, with 12 bases sitting between them.

CDR3 nucleotide sequence: TGTGCCAGCAGCTCACAGGGGGCGCTGAACACTGAAGCTTTCTTT. Protein: CASSSQGALNTEAFF. The chain carries TRBV7-9 and TRBJ1-1; TRBD1 aligns across 9 bases. From germline, CDR1 is SEHNR and CDR2 FQNEAQ (reference sequence). The trim removed 4 bases at V and 0 bases at J, leaving 3 bases unmatched. The CDR3 runs to 15 residues.

CDR3 nucleotides: TGTGCCAGCAGCTTAAGGGACAGGGTGGGAAATCAGCCCCAGCATTTT. It yields the protein CASSLRDRVGNQPQHF. V and J are TRBV5-6 and TRBJ1-5, with TRBD1 identical over 9 bases. Germline V gives CDR1 SGHDT, CDR2 YYEEEE. The CDR3 contains 16 residues. V shed 2 bases and J 4 bases; nucleotides not matched to a gene: 7.

The J gene is TRBJ2-1, the V gene TRBV29-1, with TRBD2 matching over 9 bases. The germline gives CDR1 SQVTM, CDR2 ANQGSEA. J gave up 1 base and V 7 bases, and 11 bases lay outside the gene matches. The CDR3 loop spans 16 amino acids. The CDR3 sequence: CSAYSTSGISYNEQFF. CDR3 nucleotides: TGCAGCGCCTACTCGACTAGCGGTATATCCTACAATGAGCAGTTCTTC.

This clone was seen only once. J is TRBJ1-2 and V is TRBV5-1; 9 bases are shared with TRBD1. Looked up from germline, CDR1 is SGHRS and CDR2 is YFSETQ. The CDR3 is made up of 14 amino acids. J was trimmed by 5 bases and V by 4 bases; bases with no gene match: 6. This CDR3 reads CASSPNGQGYGYTF. Written as DNA, the CDR3 is TGCGCCAGCAGCCCGAACGGACAGGGGTATGGCTACACCTTC.